Shown below are 19 T cell receptor beta chains from a single sample sequenced in a study of OX40 agonist ivuxolimab in advanced cancers. Produced via immunoSEQ multiplex PCR; TCRdb's table is partial and in-frame only. The table shows under 95,000 clones, with roughly 88% occurring only once. The sample was CD4+ or CD8+ T cells sorted from blood, taken in a trial of the OX40 agonist ivuxolimab. The receptors come from an adult with an advanced solid tumor such as melanoma, head and neck, liver or kidney cancer.

This sequence joins TRBV5-1 and TRBJ1-4, with D perhaps TRBD1 (5 bases). CDR1 and CDR2 from the germline V gene are SGHRS and YFSETQ. Trimming removed 2 bases from V and 5 bases from J, with 16 bases in between. The CDR3 totals 16 residues. The CDR3 loop reads CASSLPGPRHNEKLFF. The CDR3 coding sequence is TGCGCCAGCAGCTTACCGGGACCTCGGCACAATGAAAAACTGTTTTTT.

This clone was found once. The rearrangement joins TRBV19 to TRBJ2-7, with 8 bases fitting TRBD2. With 9 bases clipped from V and 10 bases from J, the junction kept 20 bases outside the gene matches. The CDR3 covers 15 residues. Germline assignment: CDR1 LNHDA and CDR2 SQIVND (reference sequence). In nucleotides, the CDR3 is TGTGCCAGCAAAGGCGGAGCGGGAGCCCCTCCATTACAGTACTTC. Protein product: CASKGGAGAPPLQYF.

The gene calls are TRBV18 and TRBJ2-3, with 7 bases that match TRBD2. The germline CDR1 and CDR2 sequences are KGHSH and LQKENI. The CDR3 is 16 residues long. J gave up 1 base and V 3 bases, and 7 bases lay outside the gene matches. CDR3 protein: CASSPPGSGGTDTQYF. In DNA, the CDR3 is TGTGCCAGCTCACCTCCGGGGAGCGGGGGCACAGATACGCAGTATTTT.

The V call is TRBV19, the J call TRBJ1-1; D is perhaps TRBD1 (5 bases). Germline loops: CDR1 LNHDA, CDR2 SQIVND (reference sequence). This CDR3 region has 15 residues. Between the trimmed V and J ends, which lost 7 bases and 1 base, there was a span of 16 bases. The CDR3 sequence: CASIGVGIGNTEAFF. The CDR3 DNA is TGTGCCAGTATAGGGGTGGGAATCGGGAACACTGAAGCTTTCTTT.

This clone has just a few counts. The rearrangement uses TRBV5-1 and TRBJ1-2; D is perhaps TRBD1 (6 bases). Germline V gives CDR1 SGHRS, CDR2 YFSETQ. The germline V and J ends were trimmed by 4 bases and 4 bases, with 11 bases remaining between them. The CDR3 consists of 13 residues. The CDR3 sequence: CASSRTGSYGYTF. For the CDR3, the DNA is TGCGCCAGCAGCCGCACAGGGAGCTATGGCTACACCTTC.

This chain joins TRBV6-5 and TRBJ1-6; D gene unclear. The CDR3 contains 15 residues. V was cut by 2 bases and J by 9 bases, with 14 bases left in between. Germline CDR1 reads MNHEY; CDR2 reads SVGAGI. The CDR3 sequence: CASSYQFRGFSPLHF. The DNA of the CDR3 is TGTGCCAGCAGTTACCAATTTCGGGGATTTTCACCCCTCCACTTT.

This clone showed up just once. V and J are TRBV7-2 and TRBJ2-5, with 12 bases matching TRBD2. J gave up 4 bases and V 5 bases, and 8 bases lay outside the gene matches. This CDR3 has 16 amino acids. Germline CDR1 is SGHTA and CDR2 is FQGNSA. Here the CDR3 DNA reads TGTGCCAGCAGCCCCGTGACTAGCGGGAGACCAGAGACCCAGTACTTC. Translated: CASSPVTSGRPETQYF.

Of note for this clone: Because the CDR3's place on the DNA is in doubt, the DNA is left out and the CDR3 is given as listed by TCRdb. The chain joins TRBV18 to TRBJ1-2; the table assigns TRBD1, which was not confirmed against the DNA. The germline V gene encodes CDR1 KGHSH and CDR2 LQKENI. With termini counted, the CDR3 has 15 amino acids. This CDR3 is CASSPLKDTFGSAFF.

The V call is TRBV6-5, the J call TRBJ1-1; D perhaps matches TRBD1 (5 bases). The CDR3 spans 15 residues. Germline V gene lookup returns CDR1 MNHEY and CDR2 SVGAGI. Trimming removed 2 bases at V and 7 bases at J, with 17 bases between. Here the CDR3 DNA reads TGTGCCAGCAGTTACAGGGGCGGGATTCGGGGTGAAGCTTTCTTT. Translation gives CASSYRGGIRGEAFF.

This clone is labeled medium-sized. The genes are TRBV5-1 and TRBJ2-7, with D perhaps assigned TRBD1 or TRBD2 (6 bases each). The germline V and J ends were trimmed by 5 bases and 3 bases, with 9 bases remaining between them. The CDR3 contains 12 residues. Germline V gene sequence: CDR1 SGHRS, CDR2 YFSETQ. CDR3 in amino acids: CASRRGDYEQYF. The DNA of the CDR3 is TGCGCCAGCAGGAGGGGGGACTACGAGCAGTACTTC. The whole variable domain, filled in from reference TRBV5-1 and TRBJ2-7, reads KAGVTQTPRYLIKTRGQQVTLSCSPISGHRSVSWYQQTPGQGLQFLFEYFSETQRNKGNFPGRFSGRQFSNSRSEMNVSTLELGDSALYLCASRRGDYEQYFGPGTRLTVT.

This clone showed up just a few times. V gene TRBV2 combines with J gene TRBJ2-7; TRBD1 matches 8 bases. The CDR3 sequence is 14 residues long. CDR1 and CDR2 (germline): SNHLY, FYNNEI. J gave up 4 bases and V 6 bases, and 8 bases lay outside the gene matches. In DNA, the CDR3 is TGTGCCAGCAGGTTTCAGGGGGCGCGGTACGAGCAGTACTTC. Its protein product is CASRFQGARYEQYF. The full variable domain, with the rest looked up from reference TRBV2 and TRBJ2-7, is EPEVTQTPSHQVTQMGQEVILRCVPISNHLYFYWYRQILGQKVEFLVSFYNNEISEKSEIFDDQFSVERPDGSNFTLKIRSTKLEDSAMYFCASRFQGARYEQYFGPGTRLTVT.

A few counts support this clone. The chain recombines TRBV27 with TRBJ1-1; the D is unclear. This CDR3 spans 16 amino acids. Looked up from germline, CDR1 is MNHEY and CDR2 is SMNVEV (reference sequence). Trimming took 6 bases from V and 0 from J, leaving 17 bases between them. CDR3 coding DNA: TGTGCCAGCAGCCAGGCAATGGGTGGAATGAACACTGAAGCTTTCTTT. Its protein is CASSQAMGGMNTEAFF.

Comment on this clone: The sample contains more than one DNA sequence encoding this CDR3. This chain connects TRBV4-1 to TRBJ2-3; 12 nucleotides line up with TRBD2. The germline CDR1 and CDR2 sequences are MGHRA and YSYEKL. The V segment lost 3 bases and the J segment 5 bases; nucleotides outside the gene matches: 6. This CDR3 is built from 16 residues. CDR3 sequence reads: CASSQGLAGGQDTQYF. The CDR3 DNA is TGCGCCAGCAGCCAGGGCCTAGCGGGGGGGCAAGATACGCAGTATTTT.

V is TRBV18 and J is TRBJ2-3, with TRBD2 matching 7 bases. Germline V lookup: CDR1 KGHSH, CDR2 LQKENI. The V and J ends lost 3 bases and 8 bases, in that order; junction bases with no gene match: 8. The CDR3 runs 14 residues. For the CDR3, the DNA is TGTGCCAGCTCACCGGGCGGGAGTGACGGTACGCAGTATTTT. It translates to CASSPGGSDGTQYF.

J is TRBJ2-3 and V is TRBV7-2, with 11 bases matching TRBD2. Germline-derived CDR1 and CDR2 are SGHTA and FQGNSA. The CDR3 consists of 16 residues. J was trimmed by 5 bases and V by 7 bases; bases with no gene match: 11. The CDR3 coding sequence is TGTGCCAGCAAAGACCGTACTAGCGGGGGCGGAGATACGCAGTATTTT. Translating gives CASKDRTSGGGDTQYF.

The chain uses TRBV6-1 and TRBJ1-4; D is unclear. There are 11 residues in the CDR3. Trimming left V 4 bases short and J 8 bases short, with 5 bases between. In germline, CDR1 is MNHNS, CDR2 SASEGT. This chain's CDR3 is CASSAREKLFF. CDR3 nucleotide sequence: TGTGCCAGCAGTGCAAGGGAAAAACTGTTTTTT.

The chain carries TRBV4-2 and TRBJ2-6; 8 nucleotides match TRBD2. V lost 1 base, J lost 3 bases, and 5 bases stayed unmatched. This CDR3 region has 17 residues. The germline CDR1 and CDR2 sequences are LGHNA and YNFKEQ. The CDR3 nucleotides are TGTGCCAGCAGCCAAGTTAGCGGGGCAGGTGGGGCCAACGTCCTGACTTTC. The encoded protein is CASSQVSGAGGANVLTF.

The chain joins TRBV6-6 to TRBJ1-5, with no clear D. Per the germline V gene, CDR1 is MNHNY and CDR2 is SVGAGI (reference sequence). The CDR3 has 12 residues. Trimming left V 6 bases short and J 6 bases short, with 9 bases between. The CDR3 nucleotides are TGTGCCAGCAGCCCGGCCGCTCAGCCCCAGCATTTT. Residues: CASSPAAQPQHF.

There are a few counts of this clone. The chain uses TRBV6-5 and TRBJ1-1, with D uncertain. This CDR3 region has 13 residues. Germline loops: CDR1 MNHEY, CDR2 SVGAGI. V shed 7 bases and J shed 0 bases, with 9 bases lying between them. The CDR3: CASKEGLNTEAFF. The CDR3 nucleotides read TGTGCCAGCAAAGAGGGATTGAACACTGAAGCTTTCTTT.